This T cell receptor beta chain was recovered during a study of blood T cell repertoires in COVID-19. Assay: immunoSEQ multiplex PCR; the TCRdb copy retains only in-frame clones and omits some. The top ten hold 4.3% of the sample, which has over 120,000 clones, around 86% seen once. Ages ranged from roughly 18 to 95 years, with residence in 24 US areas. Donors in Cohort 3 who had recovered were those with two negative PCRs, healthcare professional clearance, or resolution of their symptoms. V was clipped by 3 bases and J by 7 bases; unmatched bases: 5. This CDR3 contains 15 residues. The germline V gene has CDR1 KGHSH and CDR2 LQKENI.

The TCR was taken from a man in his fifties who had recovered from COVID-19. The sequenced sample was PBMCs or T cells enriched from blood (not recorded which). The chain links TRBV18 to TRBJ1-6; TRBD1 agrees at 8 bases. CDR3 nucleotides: TGTGCCAGCTCACCTCGAGGACAGGGCAATTCACCCCTCCACTTT. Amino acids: CASSPRGQGNSPLHF.